This T cell receptor beta chain is drawn from a study of blood T cells in healthy people across ages. Study-level information: Every two T cells gave about one barcoded beta molecule via template switching.

General study findings and limits: PBMCs that were unsorted prevented a conclusive naive versus antigen-experienced comparison.

This clonotype occurred a few times. Its antigen is currently unknown. For the second PCR, which ran for about 7 to 11 cycles, a sample-barcoded 5' primer and a J-beta primer mix were used. MiXCR, run by TCRdb on the 5' RACE reads, gives a single entry per CDR3 protein. The data contain about 1,600,000 distinct CDR3 sequences, 35% to 45% of them singletons. The length of the CDR3 is 16 residues. In germline, CDR1 is SEHNR, CDR2 FQNEAQ (reference sequence). V gave up 1 base and J gave up 7 bases; unmatched junction bases: 12. The specimen was blood. The genes are TRBV7-9 and TRBJ2-7; 8 positions match TRBD2. This clonotype was sampled from a woman aged 18-29 years in good health. The CDR3, as DNA: TGTGCCAGCAGCTTAGGGAGCGGGACTAGTCTTTTGGAGCAGTACTTC. Translating it yields CASSLGSGTSLLEQYF. The complete variable domain, with remaining parts taken from reference TRBV7-9 and TRBJ2-7, reads DTGVSQNPRHKITKRGQNVTFRCDPISEHNRLYWYRQTLGQGPEFLTYFQNEAQLEKSRLLSDRFSAERPKGSFSTLEIQRTEQGDSAMYLCASSLGSGTSLLEQYFGPGTRLTVT.